The clone carrying this T cell receptor beta chain has more than one count but fewer than ten. Its target is unknown. Treatment denoted: 15 to 20 received Ad26.COV2.S at low or high dose, single or two shots; about 5 received placebo; per-sample allocation not given. Sampling occurred on day 63 after the first vaccine or placebo injection. Aged 18-55 years, donor was enrolled in Boston in about 2020. V was pared by 0 bases and J by 6 bases, with 9 bases between. This CDR3 has 14 amino acids. Germline V gene lookup returns CDR1 SGDLS and CDR2 YYNGEE. The record originates from a study of Ad26.COV2.S vaccination and SARS-CoV-2 variants. Looking at the study overall: Vaccine-arm donor from the placebo-controlled COV1001 Ad26.COV2.S trial. The vaccine Ad26.COV2.S was put into the muscle once, or twice with 56 days between. Findings of the study overall: Vaccine recipients and placebo recipients showed similar non-spike TCR breadth.

Clones were read by immunoSEQ multiplex PCR, and TCRdb kept only the in-frame ones, dropping some. The data hold about 350,000 clones, with roughly 90% observed a single time. The J gene is TRBJ2-2, the V gene TRBV9; D is possibly TRBD2 (5 bases). The clonotype comes from a person aged 18-60 years who received the Ad26.COV2.S COVID-19 vaccine or a placebo. Here the sequenced sample was peripheral blood, taken in a trial of Ad26.COV2.S vaccine versus placebo. CDR3 in DNA: TGTGCCAGCAGCGTAGGGCCCGGGGCCGGGGAGCTGTTTTTT. Encoded protein: CASSVGPGAGELFF.